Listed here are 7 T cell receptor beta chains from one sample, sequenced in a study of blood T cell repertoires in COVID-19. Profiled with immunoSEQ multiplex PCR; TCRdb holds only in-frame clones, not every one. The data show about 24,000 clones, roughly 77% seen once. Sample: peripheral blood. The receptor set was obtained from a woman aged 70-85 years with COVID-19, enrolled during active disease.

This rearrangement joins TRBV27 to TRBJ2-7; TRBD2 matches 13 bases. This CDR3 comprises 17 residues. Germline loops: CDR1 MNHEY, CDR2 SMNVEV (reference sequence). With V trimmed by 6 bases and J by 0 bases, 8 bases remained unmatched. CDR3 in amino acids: CASSSLTSGGHSYEQYF. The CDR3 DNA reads TGTGCCAGCAGCTCACTGACTAGCGGGGGGCACTCCTACGAGCAGTACTTC.

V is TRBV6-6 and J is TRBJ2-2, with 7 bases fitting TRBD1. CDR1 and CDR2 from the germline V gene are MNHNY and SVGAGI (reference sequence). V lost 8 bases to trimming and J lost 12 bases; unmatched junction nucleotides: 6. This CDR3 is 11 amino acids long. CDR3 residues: CASGMGQKLFF. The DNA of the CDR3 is TGTGCCAGCGGTATGGGACAGAAGCTGTTTTTT.

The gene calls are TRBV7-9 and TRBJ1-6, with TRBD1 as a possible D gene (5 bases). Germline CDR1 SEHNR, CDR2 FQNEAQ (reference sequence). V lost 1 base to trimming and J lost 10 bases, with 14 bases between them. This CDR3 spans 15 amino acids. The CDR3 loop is CASSLGQGWVSPLHF. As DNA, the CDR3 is TGTGCCAGCAGCTTAGGGCAGGGCTGGGTCTCACCCCTCCACTTT.

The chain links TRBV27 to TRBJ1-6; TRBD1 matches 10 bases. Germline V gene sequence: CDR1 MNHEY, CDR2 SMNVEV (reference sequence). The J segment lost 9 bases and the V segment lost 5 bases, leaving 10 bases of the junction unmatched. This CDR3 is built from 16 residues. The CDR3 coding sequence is TGTGCCAGCAGTCTCACGACAGGGGGCGAAAGTTCACCCCTCCACTTT. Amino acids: CASSLTTGGESSPLHF.

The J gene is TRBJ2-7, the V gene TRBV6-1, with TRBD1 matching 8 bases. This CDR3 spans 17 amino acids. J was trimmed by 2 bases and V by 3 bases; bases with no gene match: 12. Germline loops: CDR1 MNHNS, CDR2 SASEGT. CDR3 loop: CASSEGILGQDAYEQYF. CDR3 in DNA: TGTGCCAGCAGTGAGGGTATACTGGGACAGGACGCCTACGAGCAGTACTTC.

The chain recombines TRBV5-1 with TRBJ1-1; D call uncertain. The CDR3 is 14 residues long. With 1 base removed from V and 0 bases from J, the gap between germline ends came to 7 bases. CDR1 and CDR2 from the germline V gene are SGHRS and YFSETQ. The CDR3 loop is CASSLNSMNTEAFF. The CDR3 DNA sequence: TGCGCCAGCAGCTTGAACAGCATGAACACTGAAGCTTTCTTT.

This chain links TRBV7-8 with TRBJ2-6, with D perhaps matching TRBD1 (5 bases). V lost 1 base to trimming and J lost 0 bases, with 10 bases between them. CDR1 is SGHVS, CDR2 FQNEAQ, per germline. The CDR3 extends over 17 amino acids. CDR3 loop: CASSLGQGISGANVLTF. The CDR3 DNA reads TGTGCCAGCAGCTTAGGCCAGGGAATCTCTGGGGCCAACGTCCTGACTTTC. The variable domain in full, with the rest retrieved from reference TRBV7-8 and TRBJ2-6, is GAGVSQSPRYKVAKRGQDVALRCDPISGHVSLFWYQQALGQGPEFLTYFQNEAQLDKSGLPSDRFFAERPEGSVSTLKIQRTQQEDSAVYLCASSLGQGISGANVLTFGAGSRLTVL.